The entry below describes one T cell receptor beta chain. Its binding antigen is unknown. Within one base of it there is no much larger clone, and no base qualities were kept. The collaborating institutions used their own protocols to collect whole blood in K2EDTA tubes. For TCRbeta analysis, collaborator samples were shipped as frozen whole blood, as isolated PBMCs, or as DNA extracted from either sample type. V is cut by 0 bases and J by 6 bases, and the space between the germline ends is 9 bases. CDR1 and CDR2, per the germline V gene, are LGHNA and YSLEER. The CDR3 spans 15 residues, from the cysteine through the phenylalanine. Of the read, only the CDR3 DNA is kept; its 45 bases are in frame from base 1. TCRbeta CDR3 regions were amplified from genomic DNA using the immunoSEQ Assay, a bias-controlled multiplex PCR. In the authors' own workflow: Within the assay, amplification of reference gene primers was used to estimate how many nucleated cells each sample contained. To quantify the absolute abundance of each unique TCRbeta CDR3 rearrangement, sequence reads were collapsed and filtered. For each sample, productive Simpson clonality was calculated as the square root of Simpson's diversity index over productive rearrangements. The table was pulled from immuneACCESS by TCRdb, which kept in-frame rearrangements only. Such tables lose some clones; where checked, under half of the loss comes from unresolved V genes, and the rest has no known cause. That table is the source of V, J and clone size, and D and trimming were worked out from the DNA. This sample lists some 90,000 clones; roughly 89% were detected once. The top ten constitute approximately 4% of the sample.

The source of the sample is a study of blood T cell repertoires in COVID-19 (dated by TCRdb to the early 2020s). Regarding the study in general: Collaborator samples came from the United States, Italy and Spain and covered acute and convalescent phases of COVID-19. The material from the prospective study consisted of cDNA or gDNA derived from T cells, B-cell-depleted T cells, or PBMCs. Subjects who had been exposed to COVID-19, were actively infected with it, or had recovered from it provided the deeply sampled blood TCRbeta repertoires that made up the dataset. The repertoires were released in a freely available public database intended as a resource for research on the immune response to SARS-CoV-2. Samples were obtained from the ongoing ImmuneRACE study (first 160 participants) and from 1,254 subjects provided by 6 global collaborators. Sample metadata almost always included a de-identified subject ID, COVID-19 status, age in years and sex. Where HLA class I and class II types were available, the types were taken from metadata supplied by the sample provider, not from assay-based typing.

Broad study findings and their caveats: The quantity of clinical and demographic metadata differed by source and by participant and was supplied without curation.

The sequencing input was peripheral blood. This sequence uses TRBV4-3 and TRBJ1-6; the D segment cannot be called with confidence. The receptor was isolated from an elderly woman with active or convalescent COVID-19. The DNA reads as follows: TGCGCCAGCAGCCAAGATCGGGTCAGTAATTCACCCCTCCACTTT. It is translated as CASSQDRVSNSPLHF.